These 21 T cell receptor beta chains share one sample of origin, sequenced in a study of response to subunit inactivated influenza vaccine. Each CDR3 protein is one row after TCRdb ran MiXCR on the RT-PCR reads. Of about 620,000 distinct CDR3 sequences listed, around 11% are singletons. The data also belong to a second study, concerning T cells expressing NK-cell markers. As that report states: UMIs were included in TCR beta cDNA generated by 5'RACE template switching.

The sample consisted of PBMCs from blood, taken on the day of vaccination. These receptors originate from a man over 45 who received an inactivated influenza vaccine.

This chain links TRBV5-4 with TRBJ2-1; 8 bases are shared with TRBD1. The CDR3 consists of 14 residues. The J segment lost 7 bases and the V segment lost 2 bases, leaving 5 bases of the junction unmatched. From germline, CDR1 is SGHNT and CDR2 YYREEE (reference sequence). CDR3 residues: CASSLRTGRNEQFF. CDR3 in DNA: TGTGCCAGCAGCTTACGGACAGGGCGGAATGAGCAGTTCTTC.

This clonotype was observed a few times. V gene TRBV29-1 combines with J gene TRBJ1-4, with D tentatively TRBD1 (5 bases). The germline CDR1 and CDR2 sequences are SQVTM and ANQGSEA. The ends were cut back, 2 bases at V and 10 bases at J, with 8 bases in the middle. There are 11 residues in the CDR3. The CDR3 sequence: CSVEQGGKLFF. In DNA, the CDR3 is TGCAGCGTTGAACAGGGAGGAAAACTGTTTTTT.

For the CDR3, the DNA is TGCAGTGCTCCCCGGACAGGCGCTCTGAACACTGAAGCTTTCTTT. It translates to CSAPRTGALNTEAFF. This chain connects TRBV20-1 to TRBJ1-1; TRBD1 agrees at 7 bases. Looked up from germline, CDR1 is DFQATT and CDR2 is SNEGSKA (reference sequence). The junction had 9 bases not matched to a gene; V was cut back by 5 bases and J by 0 bases. The length of the CDR3 is 15 residues.

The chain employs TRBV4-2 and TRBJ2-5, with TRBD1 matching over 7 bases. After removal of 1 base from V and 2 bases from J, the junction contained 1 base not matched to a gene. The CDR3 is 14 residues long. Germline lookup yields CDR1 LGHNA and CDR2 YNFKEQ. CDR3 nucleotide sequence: TGTGCCAGCAGCCAAGGGGACAGACAAGAGACCCAGTACTTC. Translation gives CASSQGDRQETQYF.

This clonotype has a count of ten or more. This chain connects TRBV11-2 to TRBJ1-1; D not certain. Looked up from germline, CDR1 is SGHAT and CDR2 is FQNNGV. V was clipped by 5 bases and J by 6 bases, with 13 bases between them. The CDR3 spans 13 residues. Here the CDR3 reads CASSPQQEAEAFF. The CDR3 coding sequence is TGTGCCAGCAGCCCCCAGCAGGAGGCTGAAGCTTTCTTT.

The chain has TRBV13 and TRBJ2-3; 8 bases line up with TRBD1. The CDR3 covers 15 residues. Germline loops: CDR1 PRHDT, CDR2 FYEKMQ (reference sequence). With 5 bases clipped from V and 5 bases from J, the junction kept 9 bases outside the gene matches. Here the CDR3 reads CASSRPGGAGDTQYF. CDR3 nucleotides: TGTGCCAGCAGCCGGCCAGGGGGCGCGGGAGATACGCAGTATTTT.

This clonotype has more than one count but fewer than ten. The CDR3: CATSDPTGTKHNEQFF. DNA for the CDR3: TGTGCCACCAGTGATCCCACCGGGACTAAACACAATGAGCAGTTCTTC. This chain links TRBV24-1 with TRBJ2-1; 7 bases are a match to TRBD2. The CDR3 runs 16 residues. After removal of 3 bases from V and 5 bases from J, the junction contained 9 bases not matched to a gene. The germline V gene has CDR1 KGHDR and CDR2 SFDVKD.

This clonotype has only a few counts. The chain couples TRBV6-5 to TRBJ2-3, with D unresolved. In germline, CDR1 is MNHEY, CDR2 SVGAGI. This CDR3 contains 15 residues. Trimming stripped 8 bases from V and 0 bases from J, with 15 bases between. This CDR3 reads CASRSRRHSTDTQYF. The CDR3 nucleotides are TGTGCCAGCCGTTCTAGGCGCCATAGCACAGATACGCAGTATTTT.

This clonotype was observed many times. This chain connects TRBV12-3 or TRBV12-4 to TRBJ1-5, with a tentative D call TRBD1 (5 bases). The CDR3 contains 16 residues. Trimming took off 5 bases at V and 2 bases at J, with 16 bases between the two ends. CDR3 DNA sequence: TGTGCCAGCAGTCAGGGTGTCGGAGTTGGCAATCAGCCCCAGCATTTT. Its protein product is CASSQGVGVGNQPQHF.

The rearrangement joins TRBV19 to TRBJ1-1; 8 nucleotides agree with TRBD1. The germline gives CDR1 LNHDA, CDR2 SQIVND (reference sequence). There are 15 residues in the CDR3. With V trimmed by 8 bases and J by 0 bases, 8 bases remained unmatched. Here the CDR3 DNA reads TGTGCCAGTGACCTTACAGGGGGTATGAACACTGAAGCTTTCTTT. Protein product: CASDLTGGMNTEAFF.

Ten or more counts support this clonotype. CDR3 amino acids: CASKLTSGGGNEQFF. The CDR3 region has the DNA TGTGCCAGCAAACTTACTAGCGGGGGGGGCAATGAGCAGTTCTTC. This rearrangement joins TRBV2 to TRBJ2-1; 13 bases fit TRBD2. The CDR3 has 15 amino acids. V gave up 7 bases and J gave up 6 bases; unmatched junction bases: 6. Germline V CDR1 and CDR2: SNHLY, FYNNEI.

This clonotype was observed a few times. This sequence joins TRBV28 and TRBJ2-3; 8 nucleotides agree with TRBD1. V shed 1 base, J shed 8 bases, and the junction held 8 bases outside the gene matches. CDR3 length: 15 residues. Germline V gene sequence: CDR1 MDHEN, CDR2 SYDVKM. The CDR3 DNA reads TGTGCCAGCAGTTTATTGGACAGGGCTGGAGGTACGCAGTATTTT. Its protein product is CASSLLDRAGGTQYF. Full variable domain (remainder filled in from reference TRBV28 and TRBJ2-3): DVKVTQSSRYLVKRTGEKVFLECVQDMDHENMFWYRQDPGLGLRLIYFSYDVKMKEKGDIPEGYSVSREKKERFSLILESASTNQTSMYLCASSLLDRAGGTQYFGPGTRLTVL.

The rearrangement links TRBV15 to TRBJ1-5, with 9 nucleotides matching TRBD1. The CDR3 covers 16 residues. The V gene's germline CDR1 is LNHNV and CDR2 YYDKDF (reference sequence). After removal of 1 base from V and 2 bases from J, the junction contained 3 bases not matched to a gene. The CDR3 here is CATSRGTGGGNQPQHF. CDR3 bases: TGTGCCACCAGCAGAGGAACAGGGGGCGGCAATCAGCCCCAGCATTTT. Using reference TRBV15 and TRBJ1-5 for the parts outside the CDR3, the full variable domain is DAMVIQNPRYQVTQFGKPVTLSCSQTLNHNVMYWYQQKSSQAPKLLFHYYDKDFNNEADTPDNFQSRRPNTSFCFLDIRSPGLGDTAMYLCATSRGTGGGNQPQHFGDGTRLSIL.

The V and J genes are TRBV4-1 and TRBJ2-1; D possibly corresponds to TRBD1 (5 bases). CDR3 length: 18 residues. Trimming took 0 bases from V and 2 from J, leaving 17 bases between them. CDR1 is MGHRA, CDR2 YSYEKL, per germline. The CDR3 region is CASSQENIGVGAYNEQFF. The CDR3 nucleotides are TGCGCCAGCAGCCAAGAGAATATAGGGGTAGGGGCCTACAATGAGCAGTTCTTC.

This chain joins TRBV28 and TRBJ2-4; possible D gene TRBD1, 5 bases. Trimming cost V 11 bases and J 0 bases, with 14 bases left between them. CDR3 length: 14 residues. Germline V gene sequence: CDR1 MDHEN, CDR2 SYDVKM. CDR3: CACTQGLAKNIQYF. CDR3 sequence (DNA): TGTGCCTGTACCCAGGGCCTAGCCAAAAACATTCAGTACTTC.

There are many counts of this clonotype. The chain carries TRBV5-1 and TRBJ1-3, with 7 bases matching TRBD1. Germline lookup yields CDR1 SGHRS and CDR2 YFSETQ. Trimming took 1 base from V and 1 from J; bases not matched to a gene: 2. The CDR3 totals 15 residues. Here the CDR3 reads CASSLQGDSGNTIYF. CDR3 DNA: TGCGCCAGCAGCTTGCAGGGGGATTCTGGAAACACCATATATTTT.

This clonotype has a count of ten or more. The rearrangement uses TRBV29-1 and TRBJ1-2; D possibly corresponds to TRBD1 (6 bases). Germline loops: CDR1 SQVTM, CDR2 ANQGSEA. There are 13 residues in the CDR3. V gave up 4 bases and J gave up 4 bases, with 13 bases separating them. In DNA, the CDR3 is TGCAGCGTTGGCGGGGGGGCGGGCTATGGCTACACCTTC. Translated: CSVGGGAGYGYTF.

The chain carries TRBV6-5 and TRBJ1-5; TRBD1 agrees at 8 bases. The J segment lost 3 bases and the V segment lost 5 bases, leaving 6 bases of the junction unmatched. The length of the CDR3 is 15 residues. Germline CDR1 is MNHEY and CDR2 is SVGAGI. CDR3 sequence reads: CASSNDRGHNQPQHF. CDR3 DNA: TGTGCCAGCAGTAACGACAGGGGACACAATCAGCCCCAGCATTTT.

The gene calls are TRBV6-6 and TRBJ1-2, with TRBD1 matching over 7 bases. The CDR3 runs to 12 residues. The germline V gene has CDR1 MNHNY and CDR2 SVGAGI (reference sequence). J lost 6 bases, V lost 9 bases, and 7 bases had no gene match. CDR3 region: CASLGGQDGYTF. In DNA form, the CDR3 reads TGTGCCAGTCTCGGAGGACAGGATGGCTACACCTTC.

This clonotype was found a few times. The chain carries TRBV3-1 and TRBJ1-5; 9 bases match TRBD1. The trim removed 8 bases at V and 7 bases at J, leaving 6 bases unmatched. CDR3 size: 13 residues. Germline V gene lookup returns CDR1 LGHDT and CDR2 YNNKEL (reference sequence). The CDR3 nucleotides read TGTGCCAGCGGGACAGGGCATCGGCAGCCCCAGCATTTT. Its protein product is CASGTGHRQPQHF.

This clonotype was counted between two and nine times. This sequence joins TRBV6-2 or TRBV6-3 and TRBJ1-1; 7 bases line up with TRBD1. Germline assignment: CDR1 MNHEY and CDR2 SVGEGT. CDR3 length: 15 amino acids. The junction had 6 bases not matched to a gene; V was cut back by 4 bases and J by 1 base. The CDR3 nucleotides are TGTGCCAGCAGTTCGTACAGGGGCGAGAACACTGAAGCTTTCTTT. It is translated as CASSSYRGENTEAFF.